These 13 T cell receptor beta chains were all obtained from the same sample, sequenced in a study of cytomegalovirus exposure and HLA in healthy donors. PCR employed 60 Vbeta and 13 Jbeta primers. Some clones are missing from TCRdb's copy, which holds only in-frame ones; the method was immunoSEQ multiplex PCR. Counted here are 180,000 or so clones, over 65% occurring once; the ten biggest clones make up 0.6% to 0.9%. Source material: PBMCs. All receptors derive from a female donor in good health and CMV-seronegative.

In the case of this clone: Distinct nucleotide sequences in the sample also encode this CDR3. The V and J genes are TRBV28 and TRBJ2-7; perhaps TRBD1 as D (7 bases). This CDR3 contains 15 residues. From germline, CDR1 is MDHEN and CDR2 SYDVKM. Deletions cut 7 bases from V and 2 bases from J, with 18 bases between. CDR3 bases: TGTGCCAGCACTGCCCGACAGGGAGGCCCCTACGAGCAGTACTTC. Translated, it gives CASTARQGGPYEQYF.

This clone was picked up a small number of times. The J gene is TRBJ1-1, the V gene TRBV15, with D unclear. This CDR3 region has 12 residues. The germline V and J ends were trimmed by 0 bases and 10 bases, with 9 bases remaining between them. Per germline, CDR1 LNHNV and CDR2 YYDKDF (reference sequence). The CDR3 bases are TGTGCCACCAGCAGAGATGAGGGCGGAGCTTTCTTT. Amino acid sequence: CATSRDEGGAFF. Complete variable domain (other parts from reference TRBV15 and TRBJ1-1): DAMVIQNPRYQVTQFGKPVTLSCSQTLNHNVMYWYQQKSSQAPKLLFHYYDKDFNNEADTPDNFQSRRPNTSFCFLDIRSPGLGDTAMYLCATSRDEGGAFFGQGTRLTVV.

The J gene is TRBJ1-3, the V gene TRBV2; D is unresolved. The germline V gene has CDR1 SNHLY and CDR2 FYNNEI. Trimming removed 6 bases from V and 0 bases from J, with 12 bases in between. The CDR3 contains 15 residues. This CDR3 reads CASRPRSSSGNTIYF. As DNA, the CDR3 is TGTGCCAGCAGGCCCCGAAGTAGCTCTGGAAACACCATATATTTT.

The chain carries TRBV5-1 and TRBJ2-3, with TRBD1 as a possible D gene (5 bases). Trimming cost V 0 bases and J 4 bases, with 15 bases left between them. From germline, CDR1 is SGHRS and CDR2 YFSETQ. This CDR3 has 16 residues. For the CDR3, the DNA is TGCGCCAGCAGCTTGGGAGTAGACAGATTGGCAGATACGCAGTATTTT. Translating it yields CASSLGVDRLADTQYF. Full variable domain (missing parts from reference TRBV5-1 and TRBJ2-3): KAGVTQTPRYLIKTRGQQVTLSCSPISGHRSVSWYQQTPGQGLQFLFEYFSETQRNKGNFPGRFSGRQFSNSRSEMNVSTLELGDSALYLCASSLGVDRLADTQYFGPGTRLTVL.

This clone occurred a few times. The chain recombines TRBV19 with TRBJ2-1, with 8 bases that match TRBD1. V lost 5 bases to trimming and J lost 6 bases; unmatched junction nucleotides: 6. This CDR3 is 14 amino acids long. The germline CDR1 and CDR2 sequences are LNHDA and SQIVND (reference sequence). CDR3 loop: CASSSRTGPNEQFF. As DNA, the CDR3 is TGTGCCAGTAGTTCCAGGACAGGGCCCAATGAGCAGTTCTTC.

The chain couples TRBV27 to TRBJ2-1, with a possible D match to TRBD1 (5 bases). The CDR3 has 14 residues. The V end lost 7 bases, the J end lost 6 bases, and 16 bases lay between the germline ends. Per germline, CDR1 MNHEY and CDR2 SMNVEV (reference sequence). CDR3 coding DNA: TGTGCCAGCACCCAACTCGACAGAATCAATGAGCAGTTCTTC. The encoded protein is CASTQLDRINEQFF.

V gene TRBV7-9 combines with J gene TRBJ2-7, with TRBD1 as a possible D gene (5 bases). Trimming removed 1 base from V and 2 bases from J, with 18 bases in between. Looked up from germline, CDR1 is SEHNR and CDR2 is FQNEAQ (reference sequence). CDR3 length equals 17 residues. The CDR3 nucleotides are TGTGCCAGCAGCTTAGAACCCCAGGGTAGTGGGACCTACGAGCAGTACTTC. Translating it yields CASSLEPQGSGTYEQYF.

The chain links TRBV7-9 to TRBJ1-3; D not resolved. The CDR3 has 15 residues. CDR1 and CDR2 (germline): SEHNR, FQNEAQ (reference sequence). The V gene lost 2 bases and the J gene lost 0 bases, with 8 bases spanning the gap. The CDR3 DNA is TGTGCCAGCAGCTTAATACACCCCTCTGGAAACACCATATATTTT. Translation gives CASSLIHPSGNTIYF.

The chain is built from TRBV20-1 and TRBJ2-3; 9 bases are a match to TRBD2. The CDR3 consists of 11 residues. J gave up 13 bases and V 7 bases, and 9 bases lay outside the gene matches. The germline V gene encodes CDR1 DFQATT and CDR2 SNEGSKA (reference sequence). The CDR3: CSVTTGTSKYF. CDR3 DNA: TGCAGTGTGACAACCGGGACTAGCAAGTATTTT.

This chain uses TRBV11-2 with TRBJ1-1; the D gene is possibly TRBD1 (6 bases). Germline CDR1 is SGHAT and CDR2 is FQNNGV. The CDR3 runs to 15 residues. V was clipped by 2 bases and J by 8 bases, with 18 bases between them. DNA of the CDR3: TGTGCCAGCAGCTTATCTACGGGGGGCTCTACCGAAGCTTTCTTT. Its protein is CASSLSTGGSTEAFF.

This chain uses TRBV7-2 with TRBJ2-7; 11 bases map to TRBD2. The CDR3 spans 14 residues. CDR1 is SGHTA and CDR2 is FQGNSA in the germline V gene. The V gene end was trimmed by 3 bases and the J gene end by 7 bases; junction bases not matched to a gene: 5. The CDR3 loop reads CASSFSGRAGEQYF. The CDR3, as DNA: TGTGCCAGCAGCTTTAGCGGGAGGGCGGGAGAGCAGTACTTC.

This chain uses TRBV2 with TRBJ1-2; D unclear. Trimming left V 5 bases short and J 7 bases short, with 23 bases between. The CDR3 runs to 16 residues. CDR1 is SNHLY and CDR2 is FYNNEI in the germline V gene. The CDR3 coding sequence is TGTGCCAGCAGTCCCCTTACATCTAACCCGCGGAGTGGCTACACCTTC. Translation gives CASSPLTSNPRSGYTF.

The chain has TRBV4-3 and TRBJ1-2, with D possibly matching TRBD1 (6 bases). The germline V and J ends were trimmed by 4 bases and 6 bases, with 15 bases remaining between them. In germline, CDR1 is LGHNA, CDR2 YSLEER. The CDR3 contains 14 residues. The CDR3 nucleotides are TGCGCCAGCAGCCGATTGGGGGCAGCTGATGGCTACACCTTC. Translated: CASSRLGAADGYTF.